This is a list of T cell receptor beta chains from one sample in a study of T cell responses to AZD1222 COVID-19 vaccine. This table comes from immunoSEQ multiplex PCR, and its TCRdb copy is limited to in-frame clones, with some not included. The sample contains more than 85,000 clones, 88% of which appear only once. The sequenced sample was peripheral blood, obtained on day 0 of MenACWY control vaccination. The receptor set was obtained from an adult in good health. The CDR3 runs from the conserved cysteine through the conserved F or W. Each record gives: V gene, D gene, clone size, J gene, CDR3 protein, CDR3 DNA. A D gene is named only where the DNA matches it firmly. Size is omitted from some rows. Given values are once, few, many or a class for expanded clones.

V gene: TRBV4-2
D gene: TRBD2
clone size: NA
J gene: TRBJ2-3
CDR3 protein: CASSGSGGAGDTQYF
CDR3 DNA: TGTGCCAGCAGCGGTAGCGGGGGGGCCGGGGATACGCAGTATTTT

V gene: TRBV5-1
D gene: NA
clone size: NA
J gene: TRBJ1-1
CDR3 protein: CASSFSPLVSIRTEAFF
CDR3 DNA: TGCGCCAGCAGCTTCAGCCCGCTCGTTAGTATTCGGACTGAAGCTTTCTTT

V gene: TRBV15
D gene: TRBD2
clone size: few
J gene: TRBJ2-1
CDR3 protein: CATSRIRGTSGYNEQFF
CDR3 DNA: TGTGCCACCAGCAGGATCAGAGGGACTAGCGGCTACAATGAGCAGTTCTTC

V gene: TRBV10-2
D gene: NA
clone size: NA
J gene: TRBJ1-5
CDR3 protein: CASTMGPGGQPQHF
CDR3 DNA: TGCGCCAGCACCATGGGCCCCGGGGGACAGCCCCAGCATTTT

V gene: TRBV4-1
D gene: NA
clone size: NA
J gene: TRBJ1-5
CDR3 protein: CASSQGDQPQHF
CDR3 DNA: TGCGCCAGCAGCCAGGGGGACCAGCCCCAGCATTTT

V gene: TRBV4-3
D gene: NA
clone size: NA
J gene: TRBJ2-7
CDR3 protein: CASSQDRAYEQYF
CDR3 DNA: TGCGCCAGCAGCCAGGACAGAGCCTACGAGCAGTACTTC

V gene: TRBV12-3/TRBV12-4
D gene: NA
clone size: NA
J gene: TRBJ2-7
CDR3 protein: CASSLVGSYEQYF
CDR3 DNA: TGTGCCAGCAGTTTAGTCGGCTCCTACGAGCAGTACTTC

V gene: TRBV1
D gene: NA
clone size: NA
J gene: TRBJ2-3
CDR3 protein: CTSSQPHQGDTQYF
CDR3 DNA: TGCACCAGCAGCCAACCCCACCAAGGCGATACGCAGTATTTT

V gene: TRBV5-1
D gene: NA
clone size: NA
J gene: TRBJ1-5
CDR3 protein: CASSLDRGFNQPQHF
CDR3 DNA: TGCGCCAGCAGCTTGGACCGGGGCTTCAATCAGCCCCAGCATTTT

V gene: TRBV11-2
D gene: NA
clone size: NA
J gene: TRBJ1-2
CDR3 protein: CASSFRDTANYGYTF
CDR3 DNA: TGTGCCAGCAGCTTCCGGGACACCGCTAACTATGGCTACACCTTC

V gene: TRBV6-1
D gene: NA
clone size: NA
J gene: TRBJ1-6
CDR3 protein: CASSEALGGAENSPLHF
CDR3 DNA: TGTGCCAGCAGTGAAGCGCTGGGGGGGGCCGAGAATTCACCCCTCCACTTT

V gene: TRBV5-3
D gene: NA
clone size: NA
J gene: TRBJ1-1
CDR3 protein: CARSQGEDTGAFF
CDR3 DNA: TGTGCCAGAAGCCAAGGCGAGGACACTGGGGCTTTCTTT

V gene: TRBV7-2
D gene: NA
clone size: NA
J gene: TRBJ1-2
CDR3 protein: CASSLEWLAGYTF
CDR3 DNA: TGTGCCAGCAGCTTAGAATGGCTCGCAGGCTACACCTTC

V gene: TRBV28
D gene: NA
clone size: NA
J gene: TRBJ1-2
CDR3 protein: CASRLEYGYTF
CDR3 DNA: TGTGCCAGCAGGTTGGAGTATGGCTACACCTTC

V gene: TRBV9
D gene: TRBD1
clone size: NA
J gene: TRBJ2-7
CDR3 protein: CASSVEGDRGREQYF
CDR3 DNA: TGTGCCAGCAGCGTAGAAGGGGACAGGGGTCGCGAGCAGTACTTC

V gene: TRBV4-1
D gene: TRBD1
clone size: NA
J gene: TRBJ1-2
CDR3 protein: CASSPMELQGALGYTF
CDR3 DNA: TGCGCCAGCAGCCCAATGGAACTACAGGGGGCGTTAGGCTACACCTTC

V gene: TRBV9
D gene: NA
clone size: NA
J gene: TRBJ2-7
CDR3 protein: CASSVGTAYEQYF
CDR3 DNA: TGTGCCAGCAGCGTAGGGACAGCCTACGAGCAGTACTTC

V gene: TRBV6-5
D gene: TRBD1
clone size: few
J gene: TRBJ1-2
CDR3 protein: CASRNNRGSYGYTF
CDR3 DNA: TGTGCCAGCAGGAACAACAGGGGGTCCTATGGCTACACCTTC

V gene: TRBV7-6
D gene: TRBD1
clone size: NA
J gene: TRBJ2-7
CDR3 protein: CASSLGEAQGASYEQYF
CDR3 DNA: TGTGCCAGCAGCTTAGGGGAAGCACAGGGGGCGTCCTACGAGCAGTACTTC

V gene: TRBV28
D gene: TRBD1
clone size: NA
J gene: TRBJ2-1
CDR3 protein: CASRRGQYNEQFF
CDR3 DNA: TGTGCCAGCAGGAGGGGGCAATACAATGAGCAGTTCTTC

V gene: TRBV27
D gene: TRBD2
clone size: NA
J gene: TRBJ2-7
CDR3 protein: CASSVTSGPVGEQYF
CDR3 DNA: TGTGCCAGCAGCGTGACTAGCGGGCCCGTTGGCGAGCAGTACTTC

V gene: TRBV4-3
D gene: TRBD2
clone size: NA
J gene: TRBJ2-1
CDR3 protein: CASSQGTGEGPYNEQFF
CDR3 DNA: TGCGCCAGCAGCCAGGGTACTGGGGAGGGCCCCTACAATGAGCAGTTCTTC

V gene: TRBV7-7
D gene: TRBD2
clone size: NA
J gene: TRBJ2-5
CDR3 protein: CASSPGTSAGLGGETQYF
CDR3 DNA: TGTGCCAGCAGCCCCGGGACTAGCGCCGGCCTAGGCGGGGAGACCCAGTACTTC

V gene: TRBV19
D gene: NA
clone size: few
J gene: TRBJ1-5
CDR3 protein: CASRDQNQPQHF
CDR3 DNA: TGTGCCAGCAGGGACCAGAATCAGCCCCAGCATTTT

V gene: TRBV28
D gene: TRBD1
clone size: NA
J gene: TRBJ2-2
CDR3 protein: CASSTPRDRGWNTGELFF
CDR3 DNA: TGTGCCAGCAGTACCCCCCGGGACAGGGGCTGGAACACCGGGGAGCTGTTTTTT